The 32 T cell receptor beta chains listed next were all sequenced from one sample in a study of blood T cells in healthy people across ages. Alongside a J-beta primer mix, a sample-barcoded 5' primer served in a second PCR lasting roughly 6 to 11 cycles. TCRdb re-called the 5' RACE reads through MiXCR, storing one row per CDR3 protein. The table shows about 1.4 million distinct CDR3 sequences, with roughly 59% occurring only once. The sequenced material came from blood. Receptor source: a man between 18 and 35 years old in good health.

This chain joins TRBV6-5 and TRBJ2-1; 12 nucleotides line up with TRBD2. There are 17 residues in the CDR3. V was clipped by 0 bases and J by 5 bases; unmatched bases: 5. The germline gives CDR1 MNHEY, CDR2 SVGAGI. The CDR3 loop is CASSYSRLAGVDNEQFF. The CDR3 DNA sequence: TGTGCCAGCAGTTACTCTAGACTAGCGGGAGTAGACAATGAGCAGTTCTTC.

The chain couples TRBV24-1 to TRBJ1-5, with D perhaps TRBD1 (6 bases). CDR1 and CDR2 from the germline V gene are KGHDR and SFDVKD. V lost 6 bases and J lost 1, with 9 bases in between. The CDR3 loop spans 14 amino acids. The DNA for the CDR3 is TGTGCCACCAGTCGGACAGAGAGCAATCAGCCCCAGCATTTT. This gives the protein CATSRTESNQPQHF.

The chain employs TRBV7-2 and TRBJ2-1, with TRBD2 matching over 7 bases. Trimming removed 1 base from V and 9 bases from J; junction bases left unmatched: 12. Germline V lookup: CDR1 SGHTA, CDR2 FQGNSA. The CDR3 has 16 amino acids. The CDR3 region has the DNA TGTGCCAGCAGCTTAGAGCACTTTGGCGGGAGTCCTGAGCAGTTCTTC. Its protein product is CASSLEHFGGSPEQFF.

V gene TRBV4-1 combines with J gene TRBJ2-2; D remains ambiguous. In germline, CDR1 is MGHRA, CDR2 YSYEKL. The CDR3 is 17 residues long. V lost 0 bases to trimming and J lost 0 bases, with 11 bases between them. The CDR3: CASSQEGSAPNTGELFF. In DNA form, the CDR3 reads TGCGCCAGCAGCCAAGAGGGGTCGGCACCGAACACCGGGGAGCTGTTTTTT.

The V gene is TRBV6-2 or TRBV6-3, the J gene TRBJ2-1; D is unclear. Germline V gene sequence: CDR1 MNHEY, CDR2 SVGEGT. The length of the CDR3 is 11 residues. Trimming left V 3 bases short and J 14 bases short, with 11 bases between. CDR3 in DNA: TGTGCCAGCAGTTATGGTCTGAGTGAGTTCTTC. It specifies CASSYGLSEFF.

This clonotype was seen a few times. The rearrangement links TRBV2 to TRBJ2-1; D tentatively fits TRBD1 or TRBD2 (6 bases each). The CDR3 totals 17 residues. Germline values: CDR1 SNHLY, CDR2 FYNNEI. V was shortened by 7 bases and J by 3 bases, with 22 bases between the two germline ends. The CDR3 coding sequence is TGTGCCAGCATCGGGGGCTACCGGAGGAGGGGCTACAATGAGCAGTTCTTC. This encodes CASIGGYRRRGYNEQFF.

The chain employs TRBV6-2 or TRBV6-3 and TRBJ2-1, with 8 positions matching TRBD2. Unmatched junction bases numbered 11, after V lost 7 bases and J lost 9 bases. Germline V lookup: CDR1 MNHEY, CDR2 SVGEGT. The CDR3 spans 14 residues. The CDR3 loop is CASTPVSGGIEQFF. Written as DNA, the CDR3 is TGTGCCAGCACTCCGGTGTCGGGAGGGATTGAGCAGTTCTTC.

This clonotype was detected only a few times. The rearrangement uses TRBV12-3 or TRBV12-4 and TRBJ2-3; weak D call: TRBD2 (5 bases). The CDR3 length is 15 residues. The ends were cut back, 4 bases at V and 4 bases at J, with 15 bases in the middle. CDR3 DNA: TGTGCCAGCAGTTCAGAGAACGAGAGGGCAGATACGCAGTATTTT. Translation: CASSSENERADTQYF.

This rearrangement joins TRBV12-3 or TRBV12-4 to TRBJ2-1, with a possible D match to TRBD1 (5 bases). V dropped 0 bases and J dropped 5 bases, with 11 bases sitting between them. The CDR3 has 15 amino acids. CDR3 nucleotides: TGTGCCAGCAGTTTAGCGGCAGGGTTCGACAATGAGCAGTTCTTC. This sequence encodes CASSLAAGFDNEQFF.

The chain links TRBV10-3 to TRBJ1-6; TRBD1 might be the D (5 bases). V was trimmed by 2 bases and J by 5 bases, leaving 7 bases between them. In germline, CDR1 is ENHRY, CDR2 SYGVKD. The CDR3 length is 14 residues. The CDR3 DNA sequence: TGTGCCATCAGTGAGGCGGGGGATAATTCACCCCTCCACTTT. Translation: CAISEAGDNSPLHF.

This clonotype was recorded a few times. V gene TRBV20-1 combines with J gene TRBJ2-3; no definite D call. Trimming pared 1 base from V and 2 bases from J, leaving 10 bases between. CDR1 is DFQATT and CDR2 is SNEGSKA in the germline V gene (reference sequence). The CDR3 spans 14 residues. For the CDR3, the DNA is TGCAGTGCTAGAGGGCCTCTTTCCACAGATACGCAGTATTTT. Translated, it gives CSARGPLSTDTQYF.

The rearrangement links TRBV28 to TRBJ2-5, with D possibly being TRBD2 (5 bases). CDR3 length: 15 amino acids. Germline V gives CDR1 MDHEN, CDR2 SYDVKM. V was clipped by 5 bases and J by 4 bases, with 17 bases between them. CDR3 in amino acids: CASSLSRVRGETQYF. In DNA form, the CDR3 reads TGTGCCAGCAGTCTCAGCCGGGTACGGGGAGAGACCCAGTACTTC. The full variable domain, with the rest looked up from reference TRBV28 and TRBJ2-5, is DVKVTQSSRYLVKRTGEKVFLECVQDMDHENMFWYRQDPGLGLRLIYFSYDVKMKEKGDIPEGYSVSREKKERFSLILESASTNQTSMYLCASSLSRVRGETQYFGPGTRLLVL.

V is TRBV6-2 or TRBV6-3 and J is TRBJ2-1; TRBD2 matches at 10 bases. Germline loops: CDR1 MNHEY, CDR2 SVGEGT. V trimming: 0 bases; J trimming: 0 bases; junction bases outside the gene matches: 2. CDR3 length: 17 amino acids. CDR3 residues: CASSYSTSGSSYNEQFF. The CDR3 DNA follows: TGTGCCAGCAGTTACTCGACTAGCGGGTCCTCCTACAATGAGCAGTTCTTC.

CDR3 coding DNA: TGTGCCAGCAGTTCGGCGACAGGACCCTACGAGCAGTACTTC. Translated, it gives CASSSATGPYEQYF. The chain uses TRBV27 and TRBJ2-7, with D possibly matching TRBD1 (6 bases). Trimming stripped 4 bases from V and 2 bases from J, with 12 bases between. The CDR3 is 14 amino acids. Germline CDR1 is MNHEY and CDR2 is SMNVEV (reference sequence).

The V call is TRBV29-1, the J call TRBJ2-1; 11 positions match TRBD2. The J call may be mistaken, given a closer DNA end match to TRBJ2-7. Per the germline V gene, CDR1 is SQVTM and CDR2 is ANQGSEA. CDR3 length: 16 residues. The CDR3 loop reads CSVAGLAGGIFNEQYF. The CDR3 DNA follows: TGCAGCGTTGCGGGATTAGCGGGAGGGATCTTTAATGAGCAGTACTTC.

This clonotype occurred a few times. The gene calls are TRBV6-1 and TRBJ2-4, with TRBD2 identical over 15 bases. The last part of the DNA fits TRBJ2-7 better; the J call may be wrong. Germline CDR1 and CDR2: MNHNS and SASEGT. This CDR3 is 16 amino acids long. The CDR3 spells CASSRTSGRAIDEQYF. CDR3 coding DNA: TGTGCCAGCAGTCGGACTAGCGGGAGGGCCATCGACGAGCAGTACTTC.

The chain links TRBV7-2 to TRBJ1-6, with unresolved D. Between the trimmed V and J ends, which lost 2 bases and 10 bases, there was a span of 6 bases. The V gene's germline CDR1 is SGHTA and CDR2 FQGNSA. The CDR3 extends over 12 amino acids. CDR3 DNA: TGTGCCAGCAGCTTAACACAATCACCCCTCCACTTT. Its translation is CASSLTQSPLHF.

This clonotype was detected only a few times. The V call is TRBV5-1, the J call TRBJ1-2; D unclear. Germline values: CDR1 SGHRS, CDR2 YFSETQ. V was pared by 4 bases and J by 2 bases, with 15 bases between. This CDR3 comprises 15 residues. DNA for the CDR3: TGCGCCAGCAGCAGACCGGTCGACGGAAACTATGGCTACACCTTC. Its translation is CASSRPVDGNYGYTF.

This clonotype was observed a handful of times. At one end, the junction sequence differs from germline, possibly due to a read error. The J gene is TRBJ2-1, the V gene TRBV27; 9 bases match TRBD1. The germline V gene has CDR1 MNHEY and CDR2 SMNVEV (reference sequence). The CDR3 is made up of 16 amino acids. CDR3 in DNA: TGTGCCAGCAGTTTCGGGTACAGGGGGCATTACAGTGAGCAGTTCTTC. Protein product: CASSFGYRGHYSEQFF.

The chain has TRBV12-3 or TRBV12-4 and TRBJ2-2; D gene ambiguous. CDR3 length: 12 residues. Trimming left V 6 bases short and J 6 bases short, with 8 bases between. CDR3 loop: CASSSAPGELFF. The DNA for the CDR3 is TGTGCCAGCAGCTCCGCTCCCGGGGAGCTGTTTTTT.

The CDR3 nucleotides read TGTGCCAGCAGCTCACTGATAAGCGAGGGGGGCAATGAGCAGTACTTC. It yields the protein CASSSLISEGGNEQYF. The V call is TRBV12-3 or TRBV12-4, the J call TRBJ2-5; the D gene could be TRBD1 or TRBD2 (6 bases each). The V end was cut by 6 bases, the J end by 11 bases, with 28 bases between. The CDR3 is made up of 16 amino acids.

This sequence joins TRBV3-1 and TRBJ1-1; D possibly corresponds to TRBD1 (6 bases). The V end was cut by 4 bases, the J end by 9 bases, with 15 bases between. CDR1 and CDR2 (germline): LGHDT, YNNKEL (reference sequence). The CDR3 sequence is 13 residues long. Here the CDR3 reads CASSPLTGQKAFF. CDR3 nucleotides: TGTGCCAGCAGCCCCCTGACAGGCCAGAAAGCTTTCTTT.

The V gene is TRBV4-3, the J gene TRBJ2-5, with no clear D. Trimming took off 1 base at V and 3 bases at J, with 9 bases between the two ends. The CDR3 contains 14 residues. The germline gives CDR1 LGHNA, CDR2 YSLEER. CDR3 region: CASSQGMVEETQYF. In DNA form, the CDR3 reads TGCGCCAGCAGCCAAGGAATGGTCGAAGAGACCCAGTACTTC.

This chain links TRBV6-5 with TRBJ2-5, with D maybe TRBD2 (5 bases). CDR3 length equals 13 residues. Germline CDR1 and CDR2: MNHEY and SVGAGI. Between the trimmed V and J ends, which lost 5 bases and 3 bases, there was a span of 10 bases. In DNA form, the CDR3 reads TGTGCCAGCAGTCACGACTATGAAGAGACCCAGTACTTC. Translation gives CASSHDYEETQYF.

About this clonotype: Compared with germline, one end of the junction differs, possibly owing to a read error. CDR3 protein: CASTLGLAGAGSYNEQFF. CDR3 DNA sequence: TGTGCCAGCACCCTGGGACTAGCGGGGGCCGGTTCCTACAATGAGCAGTTCTTT. This rearrangement joins TRBV12-3 or TRBV12-4 to TRBJ2-1, with TRBD2 identical over 14 bases. The CDR3 is 18 amino acids.

The chain has TRBV6-5 and TRBJ2-1; 9 bases fit TRBD1. The CDR3 has 18 amino acids. CDR1 and CDR2 from the germline V gene are MNHEY and SVGAGI. V shed 4 bases, J shed 4 bases, and the junction held 14 bases outside the gene matches. The CDR3 region is CASSSQGAIPPSYNEQFF. The CDR3 coding sequence is TGTGCCAGCAGTTCACAGGGGGCGATACCTCCAAGTTACAATGAGCAGTTCTTC.

This chain uses TRBV11-2 with TRBJ2-3; D might be TRBD2 (5 bases). V gave up 5 bases and J gave up 4 bases, with 16 bases separating them. CDR3 length equals 15 residues. Germline values: CDR1 SGHAT, CDR2 FQNNGV. The DNA for the CDR3 is TGTGCCAGCAGCACCCTAACTAGGATGGCAGATACGCAGTATTTT. This encodes CASSTLTRMADTQYF. Looking up the rest from reference TRBV11-2 and TRBJ2-3 gives the full variable domain: EAGVAQSPRYKIIEKRQSVAFWCNPISGHATLYWYQQILGQGPKLLIQFQNNGVVDDSQLPKDRFSAERLKGVDSTLKIQPAKLEDSAVYLCASSTLTRMADTQYFGPGTRLTVL.

This clonotype has just a few counts. The chain links TRBV18 to TRBJ1-1, with 9 bases aligning to TRBD1. CDR3 size: 14 residues. Unmatched junction bases numbered 8, after V lost 4 bases and J lost 8 bases. Looked up from germline, CDR1 is KGHSH and CDR2 is LQKENI. CDR3: CASSLGQGRGEAFF. In DNA form, the CDR3 reads TGTGCCAGCTCACTGGGACAGGGTAGGGGCGAAGCTTTCTTT.

This clonotype was seen more than once but under ten times. The chain combines TRBV6-5 with TRBJ1-2, with D perhaps matching TRBD1 (5 bases). This CDR3 is 15 amino acids long. V was pared by 2 bases and J by 0 bases, with 10 bases between. Germline lookup yields CDR1 MNHEY and CDR2 SVGAGI. The CDR3 DNA reads TGTGCCAGCAGTTACGGCCAGGGCACTAACTATGGCTACACCTTC. It codes for CASSYGQGTNYGYTF.

The chain joins TRBV14 to TRBJ2-7; D gene unclear. Trimming left V 0 bases short and J 0 bases short, with 12 bases between. This CDR3 comprises 16 residues. Germline CDR1 SGHDN, CDR2 FVKESK. The CDR3 loop is CASSQDSAASSYEQYF. The CDR3, as DNA: TGTGCCAGCAGCCAAGATTCGGCAGCCAGCTCCTACGAGCAGTACTTC.

The rearrangement joins TRBV20-1 to TRBJ2-1; D may be TRBD2 (6 bases). V dropped 0 bases and J dropped 3 bases, with 18 bases sitting between them. The CDR3 runs 17 residues. CDR1 and CDR2 (germline): DFQATT, SNEGSKA (reference sequence). Here the CDR3 reads CSARDITGLPNYNEQFF. As DNA, the CDR3 is TGCAGTGCTAGAGATATAACGGGACTCCCAAACTACAATGAGCAGTTCTTC.

In this sample, this clonotype turned up a few times. The V gene is TRBV29-1, the J gene TRBJ1-2, with 7 bases matching TRBD1. The CDR3 has 12 amino acids. Germline CDR1 reads SQVTM; CDR2 reads ANQGSEA. Losses at the gene ends were 5 bases for V and 7 bases for J; bases not matched to a gene: 7. The CDR3 spells CSVPTGVGGYTF. The CDR3 coding sequence is TGCAGCGTTCCTACAGGGGTCGGTGGCTACACCTTC.